This entry describes one T cell receptor (beta chain). Its target is not known. V shed 9 bases and J 9 bases; nucleotides not matched to a gene: 8. This CDR3 region has 13 residues. This sample was taken from a study of graft-versus-host responses after intestinal transplantation. The table came from immunoSEQ multiplex PCR; TCRdb's copy has only in-frame clones and leaves some out. The data hold 90,000 to 100,000 clones, with over 75% observed a single time. This clonotype was sampled from a human donor who received an intestinal transplant. Sequences were derived from unstimulated CD8+ T cells sorted from spleen or lymph node cells, sampled before intestinal transplant. The V and J genes are TRBV23-1 and TRBJ1-6; 7 positions agree with TRBD1. TRBV23-1 is an ORF, and what it does is uncertain. The CDR3 loop is CARIDRDSSPLHF. CDR3 coding DNA: TGCGCCAGAATTGACAGGGACTCTTCACCCCTCCACTTT.